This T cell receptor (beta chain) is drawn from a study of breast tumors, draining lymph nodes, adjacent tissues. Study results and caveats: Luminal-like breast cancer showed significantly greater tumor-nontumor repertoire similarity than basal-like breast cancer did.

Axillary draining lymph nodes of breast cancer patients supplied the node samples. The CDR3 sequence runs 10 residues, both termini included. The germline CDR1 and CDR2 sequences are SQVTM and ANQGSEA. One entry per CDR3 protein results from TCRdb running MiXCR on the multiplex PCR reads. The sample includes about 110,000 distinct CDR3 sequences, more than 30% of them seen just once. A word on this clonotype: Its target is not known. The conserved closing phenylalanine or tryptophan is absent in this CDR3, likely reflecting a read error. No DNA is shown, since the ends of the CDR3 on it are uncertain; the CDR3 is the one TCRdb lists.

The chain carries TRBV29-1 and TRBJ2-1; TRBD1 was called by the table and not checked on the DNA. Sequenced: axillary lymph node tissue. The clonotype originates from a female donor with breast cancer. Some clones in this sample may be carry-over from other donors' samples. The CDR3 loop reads CSVAPPVMIL.